This T cell receptor (beta chain) was found in a study of T cell clonotyping in hematopoietic cell transplantation. The table came from immunoSEQ multiplex PCR; TCRdb's copy has only in-frame clones and leaves some out. The table has roughly 16,000 clones, approximately 85% seen once. The CDR3 is made up of 13 amino acids. Germline-derived CDR1 and CDR2 are SGDLS and YYNGEE. V lost 8 bases, J lost 3 bases, and 2 bases stayed unmatched. The sequenced sample consisted of peripheral blood mononuclear cells. This clonotype was sampled from a woman aged 40 to 55 in good health. Some clones in this sample may be carry-over from other donors' samples. The V and J genes are TRBV9 and TRBJ1-6; 7 positions agree with TRBD1. Written as DNA, the CDR3 is TGTGCCAGAGGGGACAGCTATAATTCACCCCTCCACTTT. It codes for CARGDSYNSPLHF.